This TCR beta chain appears in the sequencing data of a study of blood T cells in healthy people across ages. CDR1 and CDR2 (germline): MNHNS, SASEGT. V lost 2 bases and J 7 bases, leaving 20 bases between the germline ends. This CDR3 has 16 residues. Combining a sample-barcoded 5' primer with a J-beta primer mix, a second PCR ran for 7 to 11 cycles. A minimum of 2.5 million CDR3-containing paired-end reads was obtained for each sample. In TCRdb, the 5' RACE reads were re-called with MiXCR into one record per CDR3 protein. There are 950,000 to 1,200,000 distinct CDR3 sequences in the sample; 35% to 45% occur only once, and about an eighth lies in the top ten.

The sequencing input was blood. The gene calls are TRBV6-1 and TRBJ1-1; weak D call: TRBD1 (5 bases). The clonotype originates from a man between 18 and 29 years old in good health. The CDR3 sequence: CASSESQAGTFNEAFF. The CDR3 DNA reads as TGTGCCAGCAGTGAAAGCCAGGCCGGGACCTTCAATGAAGCTTTCTTT.